The clone carrying this T cell receptor beta chain was seen ten or more times. TCRbeta library preparation incorporated unique molecular identifiers. TCRdb re-derived calls from the PCR reads in MiXCR, one entry per CDR3 protein. There are about 340,000 distinct CDR3 sequences in the sample; around 15% occur only once, and approximately 38% lies in the top ten. The record originates from a study of T-cell reconstitution after alpha-beta-depleted transplantation in children. This CDR3 spans 15 amino acids. The germline V gene encodes CDR1 SQVTM and CDR2 ANQGSEA. V lost 4 bases, J lost 7 bases, and 8 bases stayed unmatched.

The gene calls are TRBV29-1 and TRBJ2-1; TRBD2 aligns across 12 bases. Sequences were derived from PBMCs, mostly from graft donor cells, sampled 360 days after TCRalphabeta/CD19-depleted stem cell transplant. The sequence was collected from a male patient aged 2 to 10 who had a stem cell transplant for acute lymphoblastic leukemia, so the T cells may come from the graft donor. CDR3 sequence (DNA): TGCAGCGTTGTGCAAAGGACTAGCGGGGAGAATGAGCAGTTCTTC. It encodes CSVVQRTSGENEQFF.